These 23 T cell receptor beta chains came from one sample sequenced in a study of OX40 agonist ivuxolimab in advanced cancers. Clones were sequenced by immunoSEQ multiplex PCR, and TCRdb holds only the in-frame ones, with some missing. This sample yields 70,000 to 95,000 clones, of which approximately 91% are seen a single time; around 0.71% belongs to the top ten. Source: CD4+ or CD8+ T cells sorted from blood, taken in a trial of the OX40 agonist ivuxolimab. The origin of the receptors is an adult with an advanced solid tumor such as melanoma, head and neck, liver or kidney cancer.

The rearrangement joins TRBV5-8 to TRBJ2-5, with 14 nucleotides matching TRBD2. The V and J ends lost 3 bases and 2 bases, in that order; junction bases with no gene match: 6. Germline V gene data show CDR1 as SGHTS and CDR2 as YDEGEE. The length of the CDR3 is 17 residues. This CDR3 reads CASSSGTSGSRQETQYF. For the CDR3, the DNA is TGTGCCAGCAGCTCTGGGACTAGCGGGAGTAGGCAAGAGACCCAGTACTTC. The full variable domain, its missing parts supplied by reference TRBV5-8 and TRBJ2-5, is EAGVTQSPTHLIKTRGQQATLRCSPISGHTSVYWYQQALGLGLQFLLWYDEGEERNRGNFPPRFSGRQFPNYSSELNVNALELEDSALYLCASSSGTSGSRQETQYFGPGTRLLVL.

The chain is built from TRBV7-6 and TRBJ2-3; D uncertain. Trimming pared 2 bases from V and 4 bases from J, leaving 10 bases between. The CDR3 length is 14 residues. Germline CDR1 SGHVS, CDR2 FNYEAQ. The CDR3 reads CASSLTASADTQYF. DNA of the CDR3: TGTGCCAGCAGCTTAACCGCTTCGGCAGATACGCAGTATTTT.

The chain employs TRBV30 and TRBJ2-5, with 8 bases that match TRBD2. In germline, CDR1 is GTSNPN, CDR2 SVGIG (reference sequence). This CDR3 has 13 amino acids. V dropped 0 bases and J dropped 7; count of bases not matched to a gene: 4. This CDR3 reads CAWSVTGGGTQYF. As DNA, the CDR3 is TGTGCCTGGAGTGTAACCGGGGGGGGGACCCAGTACTTC. The variable domain in full, completed from reference TRBV30 and TRBJ2-5, reads SQTIHQWPATLVQPVGSPLSLECTVEGTSNPNLYWYRQAAGRGLQLLFYSVGIGQISSEVPQNLSASRPQDRQFILSSKKLLLSDSGFYLCAWSVTGGGTQYFGPGTRLLVL.

The genes are TRBV25-1 and TRBJ1-5, with D possibly being TRBD1 (5 bases). Trimming left V 3 bases short and J 7 bases short, with 10 bases between. CDR3 length: 13 residues. Germline loops: CDR1 MGHDK, CDR2 SYGVNS. The CDR3 loop is CASSDGTGQPQHF. CDR3 in DNA: TGTGCCAGCAGTGATGGGACGGGCCAGCCCCAGCATTTT. The full variable domain, completed using reference TRBV25-1 and TRBJ1-5, is EADIYQTPRYLVIGTGKKITLECSQTMGHDKMYWYQQDPGMELHLIHYSYGVNSTEKGDLSSESTVSRIRTEHFPLTLESARPSHTSQYLCASSDGTGQPQHFGDGTRLSIL.

This chain connects TRBV6-6 to TRBJ1-2, with 9 bases that match TRBD1. Unmatched junction bases numbered 8, after V lost 1 base and J lost 8 bases. Germline V gene sequence: CDR1 MNHNY, CDR2 SVGAGI (reference sequence). There are 15 residues in the CDR3. CDR3 sequence (DNA): TGTGCCAGCAGTTACTTGGACAGGGGAAAGGAGGGCTACACCTTC. Translating gives CASSYLDRGKEGYTF.

This chain uses TRBV7-2 with TRBJ1-3; a possible D gene is TRBD1 (5 bases). This CDR3 is built from 17 residues. Per the germline V gene, CDR1 is SGHTA and CDR2 is FQGNSA. Deletions cut 5 bases from V and 0 bases from J, with 17 bases between. Here the CDR3 reads CASSPVGGALSGNTIYF. CDR3 nucleotide sequence: TGTGCCAGCAGCCCCGTGGGTGGGGCGCTCTCTGGAAACACCATATATTTT. The whole variable domain, filled in from reference TRBV7-2 and TRBJ1-3, reads GAGVSQSPSNKVTEKGKDVELRCDPISGHTALYWYRQSLGQGLEFLIYFQGNSAPDKSGLPSDRFSAERTGGSVSTLTIQRTQQEDSAVYLCASSPVGGALSGNTIYFGEGSWLTVV.

The V call is TRBV28, the J call TRBJ2-2; tentative D call: TRBD2 (6 bases). The ends were cut back, 7 bases at V and 0 bases at J, with 12 bases in the middle. CDR1 is MDHEN and CDR2 is SYDVKM in the germline V gene. The CDR3 consists of 15 residues. The CDR3 coding sequence is TGTGCCAGCACCACCCCGGGGGCGAACACCGGGGAGCTGTTTTTT. It encodes CASTTPGANTGELFF.

The V and J genes are TRBV6-1 and TRBJ2-7, with D perhaps matching TRBD1 (5 bases). Germline values: CDR1 MNHNS, CDR2 SASEGT. This CDR3 has 14 residues. Trimming left V 6 bases short and J 2 bases short, with 14 bases between. The CDR3 DNA is TGTGCCAGCAGGGGGCAGACCCTTCCCTACGAGCAGTACTTC. It is translated as CASRGQTLPYEQYF.

This chain joins TRBV7-9 and TRBJ2-2, with TRBD2 identical over 7 bases. The CDR3 has 16 amino acids. CDR1 SEHNR and CDR2 FQNEAQ come from the germline V gene (reference sequence). With 4 bases clipped from V and 5 bases from J, the junction kept 10 bases outside the gene matches. CDR3 loop: CASSSQGGAKTGELFF. The CDR3, as DNA: TGTGCCAGCAGCTCCCAGGGAGGGGCAAAGACCGGGGAGCTGTTTTTT. Full variable domain (outside the CDR3, taken from reference TRBV7-9 and TRBJ2-2): DTGVSQNPRHKITKRGQNVTFRCDPISEHNRLYWYRQTLGQGPEFLTYFQNEAQLEKSRLLSDRFSAERPKGSFSTLEIQRTEQGDSAMYLCASSSQGGAKTGELFFGEGSRLTVL.

DNA for the CDR3: TGTGCCAGCAGTCTCGGTGCAACTAATGAAAAACTGTTTTTT. It codes for CASSLGATNEKLFF. The V and J genes are TRBV27 and TRBJ1-4; D gene ambiguous. Trimming pared 5 bases from V and 0 bases from J, leaving 7 bases between. The germline V gene encodes CDR1 MNHEY and CDR2 SMNVEV (reference sequence). The CDR3 runs to 14 residues.

The CDR3 reads CASSRWESTDTQYF. The CDR3, as DNA: TGTGCCAGCAGCCGATGGGAGAGCACAGATACGCAGTATTTT. This chain joins TRBV7-8 and TRBJ2-3, with D maybe TRBD2 (5 bases). Trimming stripped 5 bases from V and 0 bases from J, with 9 bases between. Germline V gene lookup returns CDR1 SGHVS and CDR2 FQNEAQ. The CDR3 is 14 residues long.

A single count supports this clone. The rearrangement joins TRBV6-6 to TRBJ1-5, with 9 bases fitting TRBD1. The V gene's germline CDR1 is MNHNY and CDR2 SVGAGI (reference sequence). This CDR3 contains 15 residues. Unmatched junction bases numbered 1, after V lost 3 bases and J lost 1 base. The CDR3 DNA is TGTGCCAGCAGTTATGGACAGGGGAGCAATCAGCCCCAGCATTTT. This codes for CASSYGQGSNQPQHF.

The V gene is TRBV7-8, the J gene TRBJ2-1; D might be TRBD1 (5 bases). Looked up from germline, CDR1 is SGHVS and CDR2 is FQNEAQ. Deletions cut 5 bases from V and 4 bases from J, with 15 bases between. The CDR3 contains 15 residues. CDR3 nucleotides: TGTGCCAGCAGCCCACAGGTGGTGGGTTACAATGAGCAGTTCTTC. Amino acid sequence: CASSPQVVGYNEQFF.

The rearrangement joins TRBV11-3 to TRBJ2-7; no firm D call. V was pared by 0 bases and J by 4 bases, with 7 bases between. Germline V gene sequence: CDR1 SGHNT, CDR2 YENEEA. The CDR3 is 13 amino acids. In DNA, the CDR3 is TGTGCCAGCAGCTTAGATTCGACTTACGAGCAGTACTTC. This gives the protein CASSLDSTYEQYF.

The V call is TRBV4-2, the J call TRBJ2-3, with D unclear. This CDR3 contains 15 residues. Trimming left V 0 bases short and J 2 bases short, with 9 bases between. Per the germline V gene, CDR1 is LGHNA and CDR2 is YNFKEQ. As DNA, the CDR3 is TGTGCCAGCAGCCAAGATTGGCTAAACACAGATACGCAGTATTTT. Encoded protein: CASSQDWLNTDTQYF.

This clone was seen once. The CDR3 DNA reads as TGTGCCAGCAGCAAGGACAGGGGGTCCTACGAGCAGTACTTC. Translating gives CASSKDRGSYEQYF. The J gene is TRBJ2-7, the V gene TRBV11-3, with 10 bases fitting TRBD1. V was clipped by 5 bases and J by 1 base; unmatched bases: 2. This CDR3 is 14 amino acids long. From germline, CDR1 is SGHNT and CDR2 YENEEA.

The chain has TRBV21-1 and TRBJ1-2. TRBV21-1 is tagged as a pseudogene. The CDR3 runs to 14 residues. As DNA, the CDR3 is TGTGCCAGCAGCACTGCCCCGGCCGGCTATGGCTACACCTTC. This translates into CASSTAPAGYGYTF.

The rearrangement uses TRBV6-5 and TRBJ1-3; 8 bases map to TRBD1. The CDR3 totals 15 residues. CDR1 and CDR2 (germline): MNHEY, SVGAGI. The V gene end was trimmed by 2 bases and the J gene end by 0 bases; junction bases not matched to a gene: 0. The CDR3 DNA reads as TGTGCCAGCAGTTACGACAGGGGCTCTGGAAACACCATATATTTT. Translating it yields CASSYDRGSGNTIYF.

The rearrangement joins TRBV20-1 to TRBJ2-7; D is ambiguous. Germline V gene lookup returns CDR1 DFQATT and CDR2 SNEGSKA (reference sequence). The CDR3 has 11 residues. Trimming pared 6 bases from V and 4 bases from J, leaving 10 bases between. The CDR3 here is CSALRTYEQYF. CDR3 nucleotides: TGCAGTGCCCTCCGTACATACGAGCAGTACTTC.

The chain employs TRBV6-5 and TRBJ2-1, with 7 bases aligning to TRBD2. The trim removed 4 bases at V and 9 bases at J, leaving 12 bases unmatched. There are 15 residues in the CDR3. Per the germline V gene, CDR1 is MNHEY and CDR2 is SVGAGI. The CDR3 DNA sequence: TGTGCCAGCAGTTCCTCTCGAACTAGCGTAGGTGAGCAGTTCTTC. Translated, it gives CASSSSRTSVGEQFF.

V gene TRBV5-1 combines with J gene TRBJ2-1; D is undetermined. The CDR3 length is 15 residues. Germline lookup yields CDR1 SGHRS and CDR2 YFSETQ. V lost 4 bases and J 0 bases, leaving 11 bases between the germline ends. The CDR3 loop is CASSQQTSSYNEQFF. For the CDR3, the DNA is TGCGCCAGCAGCCAACAGACGAGCTCCTACAATGAGCAGTTCTTC.

This chain uses TRBV7-2 with TRBJ2-7; possibly TRBD1 for D (5 bases). The V gene lost 5 bases and the J gene lost 0 bases, with 11 bases spanning the gap. Looked up from germline, CDR1 is SGHTA and CDR2 is FQGNSA. This CDR3 is built from 14 residues. This CDR3 reads CASSPQGVSYEQYF. DNA for the CDR3: TGTGCCAGCAGCCCCCAGGGCGTCTCCTACGAGCAGTACTTC.

As for this clone: An end of the junction does not agree with germline; a read error may underlie this. The V and J genes are TRBV5-1 and TRBJ1-1, with D possibly matching TRBD1 (5 bases). CDR1 SGHRS and CDR2 YFSETQ come from the germline V gene. CDR3 length: 11 residues. The CDR3 DNA follows: TGCGTCAGCAGCGAAGACAGAGAAGCTTTCTTT. Translated: CVSSEDREAFF.